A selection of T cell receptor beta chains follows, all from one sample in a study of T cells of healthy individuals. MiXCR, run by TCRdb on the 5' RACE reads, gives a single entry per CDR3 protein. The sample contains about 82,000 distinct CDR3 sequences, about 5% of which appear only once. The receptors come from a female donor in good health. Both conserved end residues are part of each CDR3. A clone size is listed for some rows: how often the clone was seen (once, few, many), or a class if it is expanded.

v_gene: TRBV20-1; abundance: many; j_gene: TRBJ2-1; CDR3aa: CSAGEGNEQFF
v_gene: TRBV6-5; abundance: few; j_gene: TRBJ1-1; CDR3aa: CASSYGQYGTEAFF
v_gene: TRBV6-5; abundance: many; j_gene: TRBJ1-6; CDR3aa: CASSPGKVFPLHF
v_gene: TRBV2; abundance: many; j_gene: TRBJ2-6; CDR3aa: CASSVHRGPGANVLTF
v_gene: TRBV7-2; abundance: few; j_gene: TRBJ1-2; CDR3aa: CASSLVQNANYGYTF
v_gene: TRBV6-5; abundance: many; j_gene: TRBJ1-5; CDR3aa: CASSSTVVASNQPQHF
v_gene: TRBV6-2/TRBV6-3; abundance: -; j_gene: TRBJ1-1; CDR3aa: CASSYVGRRNTEAFF
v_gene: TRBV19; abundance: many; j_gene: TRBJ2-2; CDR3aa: CASSIERESAGELFF
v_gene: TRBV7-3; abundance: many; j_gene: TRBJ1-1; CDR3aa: CASSLRKGGTEAFF
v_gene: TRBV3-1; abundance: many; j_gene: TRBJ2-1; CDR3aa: CASSLTTRYNEQFF
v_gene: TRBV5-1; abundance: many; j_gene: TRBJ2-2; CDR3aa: CASNQDANTGELFF
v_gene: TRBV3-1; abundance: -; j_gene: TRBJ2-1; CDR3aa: CASSLQSRKDLLSYNEQFF
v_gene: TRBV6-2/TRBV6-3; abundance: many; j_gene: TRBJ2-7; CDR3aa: CASSSDRNYEQYF
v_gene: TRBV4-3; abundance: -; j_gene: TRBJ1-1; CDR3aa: CTSSQDMGGGEAFF
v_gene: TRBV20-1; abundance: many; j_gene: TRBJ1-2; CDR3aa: CSARLSTGVYGYTF
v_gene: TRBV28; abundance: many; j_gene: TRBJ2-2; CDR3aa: CASSQWTSGTGELFF
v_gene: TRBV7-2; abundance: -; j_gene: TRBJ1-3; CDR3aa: CASSLWEAKGNTIYF
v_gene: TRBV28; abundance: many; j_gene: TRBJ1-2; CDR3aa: CASSIQGADIYGYTF
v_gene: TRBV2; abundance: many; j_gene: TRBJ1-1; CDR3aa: CASSRTPGQGTEAFF
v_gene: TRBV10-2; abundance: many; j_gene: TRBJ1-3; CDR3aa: CATLPNRVSGNTIYF
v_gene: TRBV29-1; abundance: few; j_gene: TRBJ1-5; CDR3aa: CSVVWQGVANQPQHF
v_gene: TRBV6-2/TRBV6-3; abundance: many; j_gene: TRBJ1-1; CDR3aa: CASNRQGTEAFF
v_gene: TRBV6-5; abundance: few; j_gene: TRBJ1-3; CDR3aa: CASSGEDAISGNTIYF
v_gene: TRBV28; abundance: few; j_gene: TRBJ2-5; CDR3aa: CASQTIPETQYF
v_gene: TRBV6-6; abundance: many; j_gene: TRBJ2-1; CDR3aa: CASSDSYNEQFF
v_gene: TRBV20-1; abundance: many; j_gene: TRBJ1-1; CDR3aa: CSASRQGGTEAFF
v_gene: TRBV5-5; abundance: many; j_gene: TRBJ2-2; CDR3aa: CASSLSTENTGELFF
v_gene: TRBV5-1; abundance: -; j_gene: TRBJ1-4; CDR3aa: CASSPSNKGEKLFF
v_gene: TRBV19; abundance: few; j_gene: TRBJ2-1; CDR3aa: CATNPRGLRACEQFF
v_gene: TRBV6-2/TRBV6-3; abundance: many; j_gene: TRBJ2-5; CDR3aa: CASNSPGQGAVSQYF
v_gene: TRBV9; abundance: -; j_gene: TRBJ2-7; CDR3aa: CASSVDSGPYEQYF
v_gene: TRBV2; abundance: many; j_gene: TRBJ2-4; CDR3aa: CASSGEQLAKNIQYF
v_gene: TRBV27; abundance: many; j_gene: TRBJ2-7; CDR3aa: CATRGMAEGEQYF
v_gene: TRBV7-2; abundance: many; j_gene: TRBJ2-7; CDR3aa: CASSLPPREGGYEQYF
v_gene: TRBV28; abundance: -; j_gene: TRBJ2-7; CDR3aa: CASSFSGIYEQYF
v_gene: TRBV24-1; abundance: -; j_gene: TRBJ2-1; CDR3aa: CATSDRSGRASNEQFF
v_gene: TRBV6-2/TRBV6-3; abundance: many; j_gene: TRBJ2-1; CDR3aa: CASSYSIATNNEQFF
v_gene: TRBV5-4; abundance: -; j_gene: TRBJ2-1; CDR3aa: CASSSGLAVNEQFF
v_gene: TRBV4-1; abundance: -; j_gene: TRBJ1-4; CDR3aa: CASSQVRGSILFF
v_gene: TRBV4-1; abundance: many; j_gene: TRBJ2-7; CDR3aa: CATSTDTTYEQYF
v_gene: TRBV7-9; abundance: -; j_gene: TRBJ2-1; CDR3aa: CASSLAREGSEQFF
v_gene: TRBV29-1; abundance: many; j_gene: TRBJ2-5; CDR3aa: CSVVPGDLQETQYF
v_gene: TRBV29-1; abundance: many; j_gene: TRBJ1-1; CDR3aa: CSVVLRTANTEAFF
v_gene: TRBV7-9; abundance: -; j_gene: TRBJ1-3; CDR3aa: CASSLAGTVLIGNTIYF
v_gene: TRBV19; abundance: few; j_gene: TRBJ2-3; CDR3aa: CASSIGRNTDTQYF
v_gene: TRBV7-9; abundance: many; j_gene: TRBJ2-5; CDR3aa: CASSIPQGQETQYF
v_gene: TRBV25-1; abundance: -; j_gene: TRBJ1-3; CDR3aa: CASSRAGGSGNTIYF
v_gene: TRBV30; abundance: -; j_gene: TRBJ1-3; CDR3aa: CAWSLGNTIYF
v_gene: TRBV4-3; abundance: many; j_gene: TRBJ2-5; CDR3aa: CASSQIRTGGAETQYF
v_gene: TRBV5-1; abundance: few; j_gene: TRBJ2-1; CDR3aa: CASSLGTGTSGGYEQFF